The T cell receptor (beta chain) described here comes from a study of T cells in Graves' hyperthyroidism and ophthalmopathy. The CDR3 sequence is 12 residues long. Germline V gives CDR1 SEHNR, CDR2 FQNEAQ (reference sequence). With 1 base removed from V and 7 bases from J, the gap between germline ends came to 8 bases. Stability of Graves' hyperthyroidism was defined as absent ophthalmopathy progression within 18 months. Newly diagnosed hyperthyroidism, duration under 2 months, in patients aged 18 to 65. In making diagnoses, clinical symptoms, serum thyroxine and TRAb, thyroid ultrasound and orbital computed tomography were all used. The table lists this clonotype with a few counts. As yet, its antigen is unknown. TCR beta CDR3 sequences were amplified from RNA transcripts. The HTBI set primed first-round TCR CDR3 RT-PCR. TCRdb re-called the multiplex PCR reads with MiXCR, one entry per CDR3 protein. The sample has more than 500,000 distinct CDR3 sequences, around 16% seen once.

Whole-study results and caveats: Within blood appeared most thyroid clonotypes that had expanded above 0.001.

The clonotype originates from a woman aged 25 to 39 with Graves' hyperthyroidism. The genes are TRBV7-9 and TRBJ2-7; D uncertain. Sequenced material: blood. CDR3 loop: CASSLGSLEQYF. The DNA for the CDR3 is TGTGCCAGCAGCTTAGGGTCCCTAGAGCAGTACTTC.